This TCR beta chain was observed in a study of beta chain features in type 1 diabetes. Study as a whole: Examination covered fewer than 110 million sorted cells spanning all samples. Points from the study as a whole: Researchers caution that PCR might favor shorter templates, equally among patients and controls. Patients with type 1 diabetes showed fewer VDJ junction insertions and more deletions.

TCRB transcripts that were expressed got sequenced, as all of the isolated RNA had been reverse transcribed. Each sample of naive, central memory or regulatory T cells had, on average, roughly 3.5 million reads. TCRdb's copy holds only in-frame clones and misses some; the assay was immunoSEQ multiplex PCR. The sample lists under 900,000 clones, roughly 16% occurring once. A remark on this clone: As yet, its antigen is unknown.

The TCR comes from a young woman in good health. Sequencing used naive CD4+ T cells from blood.

CDR3 region: CASSLLMNNEQFF. In nucleotides, the CDR3 is TGTGCCAGCAGCTTGCTCATGAACAATGAGCAGTTCTTC. The chain joins TRBV5-6 to TRBJ2-1; no clear D. CDR1 SGHDT and CDR2 YYEEEE come from the germline V gene. The CDR3 runs 13 residues. The V end lost 1 base, the J end lost 5 bases, and 7 bases lay between the germline ends.